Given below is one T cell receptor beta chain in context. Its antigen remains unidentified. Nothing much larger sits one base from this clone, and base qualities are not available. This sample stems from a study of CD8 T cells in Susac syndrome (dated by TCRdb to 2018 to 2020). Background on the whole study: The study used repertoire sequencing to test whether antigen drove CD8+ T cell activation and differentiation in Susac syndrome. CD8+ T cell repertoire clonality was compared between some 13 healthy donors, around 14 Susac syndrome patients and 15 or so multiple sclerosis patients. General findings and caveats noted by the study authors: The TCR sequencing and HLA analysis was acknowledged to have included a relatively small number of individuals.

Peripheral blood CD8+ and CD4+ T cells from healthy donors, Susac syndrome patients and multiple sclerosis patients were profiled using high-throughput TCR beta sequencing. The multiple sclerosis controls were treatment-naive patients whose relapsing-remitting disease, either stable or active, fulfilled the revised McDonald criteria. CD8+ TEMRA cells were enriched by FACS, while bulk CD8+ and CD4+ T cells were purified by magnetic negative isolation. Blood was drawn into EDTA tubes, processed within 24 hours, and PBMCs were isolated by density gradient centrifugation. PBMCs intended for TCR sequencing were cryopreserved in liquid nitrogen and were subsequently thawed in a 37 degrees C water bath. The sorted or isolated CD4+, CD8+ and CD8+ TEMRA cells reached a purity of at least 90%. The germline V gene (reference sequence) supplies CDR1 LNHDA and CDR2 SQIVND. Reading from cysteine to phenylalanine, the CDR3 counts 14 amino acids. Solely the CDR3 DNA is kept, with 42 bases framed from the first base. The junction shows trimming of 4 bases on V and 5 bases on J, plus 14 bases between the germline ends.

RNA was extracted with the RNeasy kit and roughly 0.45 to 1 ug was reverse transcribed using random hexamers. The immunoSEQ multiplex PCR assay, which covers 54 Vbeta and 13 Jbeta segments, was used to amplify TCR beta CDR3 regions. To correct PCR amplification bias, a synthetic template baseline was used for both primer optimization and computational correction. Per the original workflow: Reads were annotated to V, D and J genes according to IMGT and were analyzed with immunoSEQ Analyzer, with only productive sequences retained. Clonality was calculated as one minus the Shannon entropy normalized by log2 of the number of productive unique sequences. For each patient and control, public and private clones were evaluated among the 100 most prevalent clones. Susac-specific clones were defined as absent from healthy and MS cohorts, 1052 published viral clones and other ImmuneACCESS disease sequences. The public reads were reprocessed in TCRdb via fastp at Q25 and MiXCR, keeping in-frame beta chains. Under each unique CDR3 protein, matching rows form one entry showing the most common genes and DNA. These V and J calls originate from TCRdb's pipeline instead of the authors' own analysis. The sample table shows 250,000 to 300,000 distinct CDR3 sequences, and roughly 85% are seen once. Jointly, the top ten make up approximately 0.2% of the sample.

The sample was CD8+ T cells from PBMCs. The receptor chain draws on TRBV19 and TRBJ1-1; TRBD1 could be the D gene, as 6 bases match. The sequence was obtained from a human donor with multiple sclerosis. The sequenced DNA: TGTGCCAGTAGTACGCCGGGACACCGGACTGAAGCTTTCTTT. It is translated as CASSTPGHRTEAFF.